The sample holds many counts of the clone carrying this TCR beta chain. Preparation of the TCRbeta library involved a method that used unique molecular identifiers. TCRdb re-called the PCR reads through MiXCR, storing one row per CDR3 protein. The table lists some 240,000 distinct CDR3 sequences, 9.7% of them singletons. The entry originates in a study of T-cell reconstitution after alpha-beta-depleted transplantation in children. The receptor's source is a human donor who donated a stem cell graft to a child with SCID. The sequencing here drew on PBMCs from the stem cell graft donor, taken from the stem cell graft.

This chain's CDR3 is CASRIQGLGDNSPLHF. In DNA form, the CDR3 reads TGTGCCAGCAGAATACAGGGGTTAGGAGATAATTCACCCCTCCACTTT. The chain employs TRBV27 and TRBJ1-6; 7 nucleotides agree with TRBD1. In germline, CDR1 is MNHEY, CDR2 SMNVEV (reference sequence). The CDR3 sequence is 16 residues long. The V segment lost 6 bases and the J segment 5 bases; nucleotides outside the gene matches: 10.